A selection of T cell receptor beta chains follows, all from one sample in a study of blood T cell repertoires in COVID-19. Using immunoSEQ multiplex PCR, the repertoire was profiled, and TCRdb retains in-frame clones only, with some absent. The profile shows some 210,000 clones, around nine tenths of them singletons. The sequencing input was peripheral blood. These receptors originate from a woman between 40 and 50 years old who had recovered from COVID-19. Both conserved end residues are part of each CDR3. The D gene is left open where the match is weak. The size of a clone is reported for some rows only, either as once, few or many, or as a class for expanded clones.

>NA|NA|TRBV6-1|TRBJ1-1
CASSEGRGRWTEAFF
TGTGCCAGCAGTGAAGGAAGGGGTAGGTGGACTGAAGCTTTCTTT
>NA|once|TRBV12-3/TRBV12-4|TRBJ2-2
CASRQRGSGELFF
TGTGCCAGCAGACAGAGGGGGTCCGGGGAGCTGTTTTTT
>NA|NA|TRBV2|TRBJ1-2
CASTRVLAYGYTF
TGTGCCAGCACCAGGGTCCTTGCCTATGGCTACACCTTC
>NA|NA|TRBV6-2/TRBV6-3|TRBJ2-7
CASSSLRGSYEQYF
TGTGCCAGCAGTTCCCTCAGGGGTTCCTACGAGCAGTACTTC
>NA|many|TRBV18|TRBJ1-4
CASSPNRDTAWVLFF
TGTGCCAGCTCACCTAACCGGGACACTGCGTGGGTGCTGTTTTTT
>TRBD1|NA|TRBV4-2|TRBJ1-1
CASSKEQGGIDTEAFF
TGTGCCAGCAGCAAAGAACAGGGGGGGATTGACACTGAAGCTTTCTTT
>TRBD2|NA|TRBV9|TRBJ2-3
CASSVLAGPSTDTQYF
TGTGCCAGCAGCGTACTAGCGGGGCCTAGCACAGATACGCAGTATTTT
>NA|NA|TRBV7-9|TRBJ1-1
CASSPNGANTEAFF
TGTGCCAGCAGCCCCAACGGTGCGAACACTGAAGCTTTCTTT
>TRBD1|NA|TRBV6-5|TRBJ1-2
CASSYLDRGTLGYTF
TGTGCCAGCAGTTACTTGGACAGGGGAACGTTAGGCTACACCTTC
>TRBD2|NA|TRBV4-3|TRBJ2-1
CASSQETSGIIYNEQFF
TGCGCCAGCAGCCAAGAGACTAGCGGGATAATCTACAATGAGCAGTTCTTC
>TRBD2|NA|TRBV10-3|TRBJ2-7
CAISETSGRSEQYF
TGTGCCATCAGTGAGACTAGCGGGAGAAGCGAGCAGTACTTC
>TRBD1|NA|TRBV5-6|TRBJ1-1
CASSSAEGANTEAFF
TGTGCCAGCAGCTCGGCTGAGGGGGCGAACACTGAAGCTTTCTTT
>NA|few|TRBV21-1|TRBJ1-5
CASSKGTGGYNQPQHF
TGTGCCAGCAGCAAAGGGACAGGGGGCTACAATCAGCCCCAGCATTTT
>NA|NA|TRBV28|TRBJ2-6
CASSLLAGAGANVLTF
TGTGCCAGCAGTTTACTCGCAGGGGCTGGGGCCAACGTCCTGACTTTC
>TRBD1|NA|TRBV5-6|TRBJ1-5
CASSYRDRPNQPQHF
TGTGCCAGCAGCTATCGGGACAGACCCAATCAGCCCCAGCATTTT
>TRBD1|once|TRBV29-1|TRBJ1-4
CSVTDRGSTNEKLFF
TGCAGCGTGACCGACAGGGGGTCAACTAATGAAAAACTGTTTTTT
>NA|NA|TRBV12-2|TRBJ1-2
CASRPKDRPTNYGYTF
TGTGCAAGTCGCCCAAAGGACAGGCCCACTAACTATGGCTACACCTTC
>TRBD2|NA|TRBV6-5|TRBJ2-7
CASSTSGRAYEQYF
TGTGCCAGCAGTACTAGCGGGAGGGCTTACGAGCAGTACTTC
>NA|NA|TRBV5-1|TRBJ1-6
CASSRGPGGTKGSYNSPLHF
TGCGCCAGCAGCCGAGGACCGGGGGGCACTAAGGGCTCCTATAATTCACCCCTCCACTTT
>NA|NA|TRBV12-5|TRBJ2-2
CASGPDSPNTGELFF
TGTGCTAGTGGCCCGGACAGCCCGAACACCGGGGAGCTGTTTTTT
>TRBD2|NA|TRBV3-1/TRBV3-2|TRBJ2-4
CASSPTSGIGKNIQYF
TGTGCCAGCAGCCCCACTAGCGGGATTGGCAAAAACATTCAGTACTTC
>NA|many|TRBV6-5|TRBJ2-7
CASSAEGDEQYF
TGTGCCAGCAGCGCAGAAGGGGACGAGCAGTACTTC
>TRBD1|NA|TRBV15|TRBJ1-4
CATSRGQGTNEKLFF
TGTGCCACCAGCAGAGGACAGGGAACTAATGAAAAACTGTTTTTT
>NA|NA|TRBV7-9|TRBJ1-1
CASSLAGDLNTEAFF
TGTGCCAGCAGCTTGGCGGGCGATCTGAACACTGAAGCTTTCTTT
>TRBD2|NA|TRBV11-2|TRBJ2-7
CAGQGLDNEQYF
TGTGCCGGGCAGGGACTAGACAACGAGCAGTACTTC
>NA|few|TRBV6-5|TRBJ1-2
CASSTSADYGYTF
TGTGCCAGCAGCACGTCAGCGGACTATGGCTACACCTTC
>TRBD1|NA|TRBV5-1|TRBJ2-3
CASSGKTGVGTDTQYF
TGCGCCAGCAGCGGAAAGACAGGGGTTGGAACAGATACGCAGTATTTT
>TRBD2|NA|TRBV5-1|TRBJ2-2
CASSSGRVDTGELFF
TGCGCCAGCAGCAGCGGGAGAGTTGACACCGGGGAGCTGTTTTTT
>NA|NA|TRBV30|TRBJ2-5
CAWSVLESGTQYF
TGTGCCTGGAGTGTACTCGAATCGGGGACCCAGTACTTC
>TRBD1|NA|TRBV30|TRBJ1-3
CAWSMGQGANTIYF
TGTGCCTGGAGTATGGGACAGGGGGCAAACACCATATATTTT
>TRBD2|NA|TRBV7-2|TRBJ2-3
CASSLFAGTSEVPQYF
TGTGCCAGCAGCTTGTTCGCCGGGACTAGCGAGGTCCCGCAGTATTTT
>TRBD2|NA|TRBV28|TRBJ2-3
CASSPGLAEADTQYF
TGTGCCAGCAGCCCCGGACTAGCGGAGGCAGATACGCAGTATTTT
>NA|NA|TRBV14|TRBJ2-1
CASKTTPPYNEQFF
TGTGCCAGCAAGACGACACCCCCCTACAATGAGCAGTTCTTC
>NA|NA|TRBV12-3/TRBV12-4|TRBJ2-1
CASSYPGQQQFF
TGTGCCAGCAGTTATCCAGGACAGCAGCAGTTCTTC
>NA|NA|TRBV13|TRBJ1-6
CASSLEGLSYNSPLHF
TGTGCCAGCAGCTTAGAGGGACTTTCCTATAATTCACCCCTCCACTTT
>TRBD1|NA|TRBV5-1|TRBJ1-4
CASSLQGINEKLFF
TGCGCCAGCAGCTTACAGGGGATTAATGAAAAACTGTTTTTT
>NA|NA|TRBV28|TRBJ1-5
CASSRQQVPGNQPQHF
TGTGCCAGCAGCCGGCAACAGGTCCCTGGCAATCAGCCCCAGCATTTT
>NA|NA|TRBV5-1|TRBJ2-3
CASSLLPGSGADTQYF
TGCGCCAGCAGCTTGTTACCGGGGAGTGGCGCAGATACGCAGTATTTT
>TRBD1|NA|TRBV18|TRBJ2-1
CASSPRDRDNEQFF
TGTGCCAGCTCACCACGAGACAGGGACAATGAGCAGTTCTTC
>NA|few|TRBV2|TRBJ1-2
CASSLTGSDGYTF
TGTGCCAGCAGCCTAACAGGGAGTGATGGCTACACCTTC
>NA|NA|TRBV27|TRBJ1-6
CASNLSGGYNSPLHF
TGTGCCAGCAATCTTTCCGGGGGATATAATTCACCCCTCCACTTT
>TRBD2|NA|TRBV6-5|TRBJ2-1
CASTRTSGIPVQFF
TGTGCCAGCACTCGAACTAGCGGGATCCCTGTGCAGTTCTTC
>NA|NA|TRBV6-4|TRBJ2-2
CASSDGESNTGELFF
TGTGCCAGCAGTGACGGGGAGTCGAACACCGGGGAGCTGTTTTTT
>TRBD1|NA|TRBV14|TRBJ1-1
CASSQVGGQGGYDAEAFF
TGTGCCAGCAGCCAAGTTGGTGGACAGGGGGGGTACGACGCTGAAGCTTTCTTT
>TRBD1|once|TRBV7-2|TRBJ1-3
CASSLGFTGAGNTIYF
TGTGCCAGCAGCTTAGGATTTACAGGGGCTGGAAACACCATATATTTT
>NA|NA|TRBV4-3|TRBJ1-3
CASSQTRGDTIYF
TGCGCCAGCAGCCAGACCAGGGGAGACACCATATATTTT
>TRBD2|NA|TRBV5-1|TRBJ2-5
CASSQSTSGRETQYF
TGCGCCAGCAGCCAATCGACTAGCGGGAGAGAGACCCAGTACTTC
>NA|once|TRBV3-1/TRBV3-2|TRBJ2-1
CASSQASRGMYNEQFF
TGTGCCAGCAGCCAAGCCTCTAGGGGGATGTACAATGAGCAGTTCTTC
>NA|NA|TRBV7-9|TRBJ2-2
CASSLRVDGELFF
TGTGCCAGCAGCTTACGGGTTGACGGGGAGCTGTTTTTT
>TRBD2|NA|TRBV7-2|TRBJ2-3
CASSSGGASGMRTDTQYF
TGTGCCAGCAGCTCAGGGGGGGCTAGCGGGATGAGGACAGATACGCAGTATTTT
>TRBD1|once|TRBV5-1|TRBJ2-7
CASSLRQGWGYEQYF
TGCGCCAGCAGCCTACGACAGGGGTGGGGATACGAGCAGTACTTC
>TRBD2|NA|TRBV9|TRBJ2-5
CASSAGLAGGWETQYF
TGTGCCAGCAGCGCAGGACTAGCGGGAGGGTGGGAGACCCAGTACTTC
>TRBD2|NA|TRBV6-1|TRBJ2-5
CASSEAGSGRSKETQYF
TGTGCCAGCAGTGAGGCTGGTAGCGGGAGAAGCAAGGAGACCCAGTACTTC
>TRBD1|few|TRBV11-2|TRBJ1-6
CASSLVGTGNSPLHF
TGTGCCAGCAGCTTAGTGGGGACAGGAAATTCACCCCTCCACTTT
>TRBD1|NA|TRBV15|TRBJ1-2
CATSSETGYGFYGYTF
TGTGCCACCAGCAGCGAGACAGGGTACGGATTCTATGGCTACACCTTC
>NA|NA|TRBV18|TRBJ2-7
CASSPPYSSYEQYF
TGTGCCAGCTCACCACCGTACAGCTCCTACGAGCAGTACTTC
>NA|NA|TRBV5-1|TRBJ2-1
CASSFPGGSGSPSYNEQFF
TGCGCCAGCAGCTTCCCGGGTGGTAGCGGCTCCCCCAGCTACAATGAGCAGTTCTTC